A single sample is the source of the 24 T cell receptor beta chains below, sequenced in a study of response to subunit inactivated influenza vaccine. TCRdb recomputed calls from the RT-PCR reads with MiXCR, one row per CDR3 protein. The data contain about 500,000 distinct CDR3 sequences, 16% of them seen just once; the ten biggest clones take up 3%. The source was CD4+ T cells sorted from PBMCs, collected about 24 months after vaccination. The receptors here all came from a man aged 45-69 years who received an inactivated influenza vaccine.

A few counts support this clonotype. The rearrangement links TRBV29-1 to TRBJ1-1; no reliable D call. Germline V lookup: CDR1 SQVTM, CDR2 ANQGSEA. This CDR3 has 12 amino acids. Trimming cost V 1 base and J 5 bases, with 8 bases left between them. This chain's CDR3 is CSVEAFGTEAFF. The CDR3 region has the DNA TGCAGCGTTGAAGCTTTTGGGACTGAAGCTTTCTTT.

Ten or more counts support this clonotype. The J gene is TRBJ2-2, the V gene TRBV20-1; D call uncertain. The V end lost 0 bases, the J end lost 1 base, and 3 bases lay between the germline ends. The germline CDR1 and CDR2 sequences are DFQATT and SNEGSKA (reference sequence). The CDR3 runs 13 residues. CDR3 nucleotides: TGCAGTGCTAGAGACGGGAACACCGGGGAGCTGTTTTTT. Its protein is CSARDGNTGELFF.

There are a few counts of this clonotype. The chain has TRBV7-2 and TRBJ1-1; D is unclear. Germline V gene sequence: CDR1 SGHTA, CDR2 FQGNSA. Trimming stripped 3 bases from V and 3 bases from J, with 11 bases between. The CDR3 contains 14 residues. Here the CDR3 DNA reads TGTGCCAGCAGCTTGTCGGGTCGGGACACTGAAGCTTTCTTT. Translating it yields CASSLSGRDTEAFF.

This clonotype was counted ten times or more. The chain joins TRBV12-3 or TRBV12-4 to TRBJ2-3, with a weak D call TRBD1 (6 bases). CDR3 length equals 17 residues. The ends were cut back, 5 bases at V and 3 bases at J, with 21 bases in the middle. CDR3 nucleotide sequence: TGTGCCAGCAGTCCCACAGAATCCATAAGGGGGACAGATACGCAGTATTTT. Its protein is CASSPTESIRGTDTQYF.

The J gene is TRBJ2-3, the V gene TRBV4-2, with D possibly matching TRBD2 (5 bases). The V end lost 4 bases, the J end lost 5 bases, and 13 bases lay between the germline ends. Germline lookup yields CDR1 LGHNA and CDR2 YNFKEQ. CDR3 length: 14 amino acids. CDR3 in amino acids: CASSPTGKQDTQYF. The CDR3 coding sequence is TGTGCCAGCAGCCCCACCGGGAAGCAAGATACGCAGTATTTT.

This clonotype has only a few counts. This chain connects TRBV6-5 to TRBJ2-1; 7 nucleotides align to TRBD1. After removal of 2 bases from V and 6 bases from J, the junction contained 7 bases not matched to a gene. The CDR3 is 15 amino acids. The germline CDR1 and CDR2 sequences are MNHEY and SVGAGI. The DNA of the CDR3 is TGTGCCAGCAGTTACGCGACAAACAGGGGCAATGAGCAGTTCTTC. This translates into CASSYATNRGNEQFF.

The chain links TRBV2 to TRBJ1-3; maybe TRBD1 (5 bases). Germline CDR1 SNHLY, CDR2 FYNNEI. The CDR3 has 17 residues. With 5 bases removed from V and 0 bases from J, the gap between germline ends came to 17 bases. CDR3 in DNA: TGTGCCAGCAGTAAAACACAGGCCGGGGTCTCTGGAAACACCATATATTTT. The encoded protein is CASSKTQAGVSGNTIYF.

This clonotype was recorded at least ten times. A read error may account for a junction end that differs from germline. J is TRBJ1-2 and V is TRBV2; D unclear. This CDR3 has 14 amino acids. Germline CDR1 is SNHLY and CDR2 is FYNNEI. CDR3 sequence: CASSEGAEYYGYTF. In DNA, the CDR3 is TGTGCCAGCAGCGAAGGAGCAGAATACTATGGCTACACCTTC. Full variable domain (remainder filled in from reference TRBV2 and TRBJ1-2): EPEVTQTPSHQVTQMGQEVILRCVPISNHLYFYWYRQILGQKVEFLVSFYNNEISEKSEIFDDQFSVERPDGSNFTLKIRSTKLEDSAMYFCASSEGAEYYGYTFGSGTRLTVV.

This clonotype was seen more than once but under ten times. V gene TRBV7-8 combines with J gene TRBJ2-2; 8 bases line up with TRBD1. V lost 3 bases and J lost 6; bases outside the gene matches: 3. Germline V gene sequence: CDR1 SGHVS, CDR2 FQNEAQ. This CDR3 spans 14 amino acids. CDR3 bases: TGTGCCAGCAGCTTGACAGGGGCGGCCGGGGAGCTGTTTTTT. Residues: CASSLTGAAGELFF.

Written as DNA, the CDR3 is TGTGCCAGCAGCTTAGGTACAGGGACATACACCGGGGAGCTGTTTTTT. Protein product: CASSLGTGTYTGELFF. This chain uses TRBV7-2 with TRBJ2-2, with D tentatively TRBD1 (6 bases). Germline CDR1 SGHTA, CDR2 FQGNSA. This CDR3 has 16 residues. V lost 1 base to trimming and J lost 3 bases, with 12 bases between them.

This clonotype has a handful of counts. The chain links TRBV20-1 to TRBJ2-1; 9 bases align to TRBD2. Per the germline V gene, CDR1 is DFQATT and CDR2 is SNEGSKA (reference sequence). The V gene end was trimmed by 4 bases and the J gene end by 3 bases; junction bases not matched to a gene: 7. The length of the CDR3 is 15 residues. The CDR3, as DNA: TGCAGTGCTAATACCGGGACTAGCTTCTACAATGAGCAGTTCTTC. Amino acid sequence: CSANTGTSFYNEQFF.

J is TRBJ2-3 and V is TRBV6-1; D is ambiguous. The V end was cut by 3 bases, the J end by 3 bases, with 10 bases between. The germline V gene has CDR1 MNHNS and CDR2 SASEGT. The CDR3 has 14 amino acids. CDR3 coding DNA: TGTGCCAGCAGTGACCTACAGACAACAGATACGCAGTATTTT. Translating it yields CASSDLQTTDTQYF.

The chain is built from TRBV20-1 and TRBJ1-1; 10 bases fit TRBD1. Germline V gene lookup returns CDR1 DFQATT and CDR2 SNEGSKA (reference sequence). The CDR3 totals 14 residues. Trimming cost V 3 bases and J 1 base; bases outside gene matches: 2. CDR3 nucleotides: TGCAGTGCTAGGGACAGGGGGACGAACACTGAAGCTTTCTTT. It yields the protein CSARDRGTNTEAFF.

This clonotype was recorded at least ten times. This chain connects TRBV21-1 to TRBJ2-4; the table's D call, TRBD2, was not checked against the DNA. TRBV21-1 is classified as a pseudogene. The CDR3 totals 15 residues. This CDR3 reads CASSKARTSGSRGAF. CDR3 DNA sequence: TGTGCCAGCAGCAAAGCGAGGACTAGCGGGAGTCGTGGGGCGTTC.

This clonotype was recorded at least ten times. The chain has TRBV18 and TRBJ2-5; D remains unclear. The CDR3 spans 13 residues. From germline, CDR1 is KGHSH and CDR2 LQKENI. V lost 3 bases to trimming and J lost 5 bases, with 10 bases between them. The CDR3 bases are TGTGCCAGCTCACCGGGAAGCCGGGAGACCCAGTACTTC. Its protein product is CASSPGSRETQYF.

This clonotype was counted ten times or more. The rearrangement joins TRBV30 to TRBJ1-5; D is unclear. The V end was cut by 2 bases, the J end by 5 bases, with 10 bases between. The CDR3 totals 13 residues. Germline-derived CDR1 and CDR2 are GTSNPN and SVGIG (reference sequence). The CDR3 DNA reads TGTGCCTGGAGTCCCCTTGCCCATCAGCCCCAGCATTTT. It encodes CAWSPLAHQPQHF.

CDR3 coding DNA: TGTGCCAGCAGCCAAGACGTGCTAGCGGATACCTACGAGCAGTACTTC. This codes for CASSQDVLADTYEQYF. The J gene is TRBJ2-7, the V gene TRBV3-1; TRBD2 agrees at 7 bases. This CDR3 has 16 amino acids. Germline V lookup: CDR1 LGHDT, CDR2 YNNKEL (reference sequence). Trimming took 0 bases from V and 2 from J; bases not matched to a gene: 7.

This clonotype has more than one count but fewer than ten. Written as DNA, the CDR3 is TGTGCCACCAGTGAACAGGGAAGCCCCGCGAACACCGGGGAGCTGTTTTTT. It codes for CATSEQGSPANTGELFF. The chain uses TRBV24-1 and TRBJ2-2, with D perhaps TRBD1 (6 bases). V was clipped by 4 bases and J by 0 bases, with 14 bases between them. The germline gives CDR1 KGHDR, CDR2 SFDVKD. The CDR3 length is 17 residues.

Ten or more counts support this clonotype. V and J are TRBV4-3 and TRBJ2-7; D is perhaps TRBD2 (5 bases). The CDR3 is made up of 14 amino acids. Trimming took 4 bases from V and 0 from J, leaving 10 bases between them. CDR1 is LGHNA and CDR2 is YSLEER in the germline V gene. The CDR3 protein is CASSRFGSSYEQYF. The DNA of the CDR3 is TGCGCCAGCAGCCGTTTTGGGAGCTCCTACGAGCAGTACTTC.

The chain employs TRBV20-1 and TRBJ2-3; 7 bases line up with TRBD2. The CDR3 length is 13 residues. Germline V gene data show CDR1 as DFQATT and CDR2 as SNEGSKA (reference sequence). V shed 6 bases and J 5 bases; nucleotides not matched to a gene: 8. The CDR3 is CSARRGLKDTQYF. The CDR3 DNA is TGCAGTGCCAGGCGGGGGTTGAAAGATACGCAGTATTTT.

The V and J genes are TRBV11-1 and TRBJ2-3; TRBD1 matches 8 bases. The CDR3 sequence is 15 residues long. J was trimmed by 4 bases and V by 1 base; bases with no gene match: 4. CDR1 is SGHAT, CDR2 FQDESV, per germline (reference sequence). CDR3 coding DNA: TGTGCCAGCAGCTTAGGGACAGGGTACGCAGATACGCAGTATTTT. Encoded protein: CASSLGTGYADTQYF.

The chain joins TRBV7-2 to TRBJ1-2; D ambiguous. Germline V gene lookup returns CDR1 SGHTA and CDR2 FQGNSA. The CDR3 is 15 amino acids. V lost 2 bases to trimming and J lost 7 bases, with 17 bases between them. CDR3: CASSLSGNDMLGYTF. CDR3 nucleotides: TGTGCCAGCAGCTTATCCGGGAACGATATGCTTGGCTACACCTTC.

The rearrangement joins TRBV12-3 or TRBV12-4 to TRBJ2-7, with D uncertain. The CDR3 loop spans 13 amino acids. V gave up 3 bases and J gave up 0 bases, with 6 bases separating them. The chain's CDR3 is CASSLFGSYEQYF. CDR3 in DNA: TGTGCCAGCAGTTTGTTCGGCTCCTACGAGCAGTACTTC.

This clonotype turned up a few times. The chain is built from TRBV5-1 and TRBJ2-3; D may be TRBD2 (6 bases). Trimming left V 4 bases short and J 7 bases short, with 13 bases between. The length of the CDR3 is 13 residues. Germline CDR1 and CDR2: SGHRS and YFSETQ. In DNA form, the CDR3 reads TGCGCCAGCAGCGACGGGGGACCCAATACGCAGTATTTT. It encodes CASSDGGPNTQYF.